The rows below give T cell receptor beta chains drawn from one sample of a study of cytomegalovirus exposure and HLA in healthy donors. Sequenced by immunoSEQ multiplex PCR; TCRdb stores in-frame clones only, minus some. Counted here are about 140,000 clones, over 60% occurring once; the ten biggest clones make up 1.5% to 2%. Material: PBMCs. The source of these receptors is a female donor in good health and CMV-seronegative. The CDR3 runs from the conserved cysteine through the conserved F or W. Each record gives: J gene, D gene, clone size, V gene, CDR3 protein, CDR3 DNA. A D gene is named only where the DNA matches it firmly. Part of the rows lack a size; the others show once, few, many or a class for expanded clones.

>TRBJ2-3|TRBD2|-|TRBV5-1
CASSFRSGRGTDTQYF
TGCGCCAGCAGCTTCAGGAGCGGGAGAGGGACAGATACGCAGTATTTT
>TRBJ2-2|TRBD2|-|TRBV11-3
CASSLIQGLAGNTGELFF
TGTGCCAGCAGCTTAATTCAGGGACTAGCGGGGAACACCGGGGAGCTGTTTTTT
>TRBJ2-2|-|-|TRBV2
CASAPTGNTGELFF
TGTGCCAGCGCCCCGACAGGGAACACCGGGGAGCTGTTTTTT
>TRBJ1-2|TRBD1|-|TRBV5-6
CASSLLTGGMGGYTF
TGTGCCAGCAGCTTATTAACAGGGGGCATGGGTGGCTACACCTTC
>TRBJ1-2|-|-|TRBV14
CASSQTGANYGYTF
TGTGCCAGCAGCCAGACCGGGGCTAACTATGGCTACACCTTC
>TRBJ2-1|TRBD1|-|TRBV27
CASTSRPPGQGIDRKQFF
TGTGCCAGCACTTCACGCCCCCCGGGACAGGGTATTGATAGGAAGCAGTTCTTC
>TRBJ2-1|TRBD2|-|TRBV30
CAWILHSGAHNEQFF
TGTGCCTGGATACTCCACAGCGGGGCCCACAATGAGCAGTTCTTC
>TRBJ1-1|-|-|TRBV11-2
CASSLGGNTEAFF
TGTGCCAGCAGCTTGGGGGGGAACACTGAAGCTTTCTTT
>TRBJ2-1|TRBD2|-|TRBV18
CASSKRGSFLTYNEQFF
TGTGCCAGCTCAAAGCGGGGGTCGTTTCTGACCTACAATGAGCAGTTCTTC
>TRBJ2-2|-|once|TRBV7-9
CASSLAGGQENTGELFF
TGTGCCAGCAGCTTAGCGGGAGGCCAGGAGAACACCGGGGAGCTGTTTTTT
>TRBJ1-2|TRBD1|few|TRBV28
CASSALGTGGRSGYTF
TGTGCCAGCAGTGCTCTCGGGACAGGGGGTCGTAGTGGCTACACCTTC
>TRBJ2-7|-|-|TRBV9
CASSARQDPKGEQYF
TGTGCCAGCAGCGCCCGACAGGATCCTAAAGGCGAGCAGTACTTC
>TRBJ2-2|TRBD2|once|TRBV19
CASSGGRGGNTGELFF
TGTGCCAGTAGTGGTGGGAGGGGTGGCAACACCGGGGAGCTGTTTTTT
>TRBJ1-2|-|-|TRBV5-6
CASSWWIRGGPPDGYTF
TGTGCCAGCAGCTGGTGGATTCGGGGGGGGCCCCCCGATGGCTACACCTTC
>TRBJ2-7|TRBD1|-|TRBV5-1
CASSPIDRAYEQYF
TGCGCCAGCAGCCCCATAGACAGGGCCTACGAGCAGTACTTC
>TRBJ1-2|TRBD1|-|TRBV11-3
CASSFRGQGPIYGYTF
TGTGCCAGCAGCTTCAGGGGACAGGGGCCTATCTATGGCTACACCTTC
>TRBJ2-1|-|-|TRBV19
CASSNQGGSYNEQFF
TGTGCCAGTAGTAACCAGGGGGGCTCCTACAATGAGCAGTTCTTC
>TRBJ2-5|TRBD2|-|TRBV2
CASSDNSGRAETQYF
TGTGCCAGCAGTGATAATAGCGGGAGGGCCGAGACCCAGTACTTC
>TRBJ2-5|-|once|TRBV13
CASRFYGSGQETQYF
TGTGCCAGCAGATTCTACGGTAGCGGCCAAGAGACCCAGTACTTC
>TRBJ1-2|TRBD1|-|TRBV19
CASTLTGQGHPSRYTF
TGTGCCAGTACCCTCACGGGACAGGGTCACCCATCGCGCTACACCTTC
>TRBJ1-6|-|-|TRBV6-5
CASTRGTPYNSPLHF
TGTGCCAGCACTCGGGGGACCCCGTATAATTCACCCCTCCACTTT
>TRBJ1-4|TRBD1|few|TRBV11-2
CASTLDRGREKLFF
TGTGCCAGCACCTTGGACAGGGGGCGTGAAAAACTGTTTTTT
>TRBJ2-5|-|-|TRBV5-1
CASNLDEGRETQYF
TGCGCCAGCAACCTCGATGAGGGCAGAGAGACCCAGTACTTC
>TRBJ2-1|-|once|TRBV30
CAWSVLSEYNEQFF
TGTGCCTGGAGTGTACTATCAGAGTACAATGAGCAGTTCTTC
>TRBJ1-1|TRBD1|-|TRBV23-1
CASSPPGQGFKDTEAFF
TGCGCCAGCAGTCCACCGGGACAGGGGTTTAAAGACACTGAAGCTTTCTTT
>TRBJ2-1|TRBD2|-|TRBV6-1
CASSLAGGRDEQFF
TGTGCCAGCAGTTTAGCGGGAGGGCGGGATGAGCAGTTCTTC
>TRBJ1-1|TRBD1|few|TRBV29-1
CSVYRGERAFF
TGCAGCGTTTACAGGGGGGAAAGGGCTTTCTTT
>TRBJ2-7|TRBD2|-|TRBV7-3
CSSSTSPGTSGSSGYEQYF
TGTTCCAGCAGCACTTCTCCCGGGACTAGCGGGAGCAGCGGCTACGAGCAGTACTTC
>TRBJ2-5|-|-|TRBV5-4
CASSFRGAGTRETQYF
TGTGCCAGCAGCTTCCGGGGGGCGGGGACCCGAGAGACCCAGTACTTC
>TRBJ1-4|-|-|TRBV11-2
CASSSVGEKLFF
TGTGCCAGCAGCTCTGTCGGGGAAAAACTGTTTTTT
>TRBJ2-7|-|-|TRBV7-9
CASSSLIKQSPYEQYF
TGTGCCAGCAGCTCGCTTATTAAACAGTCCCCCTACGAGCAGTACTTC
>TRBJ2-7|-|-|TRBV4-2
CASSQYNSWNSYEQYF
TGTGCCAGCAGCCAATATAATAGCTGGAACTCCTACGAGCAGTACTTC
>TRBJ2-7|TRBD1|-|TRBV6-1
CASSGLGTGFSSRYEQYF
TGTGCCAGCAGTGGACTAGGGACAGGGTTCTCATCTCGCTACGAGCAGTACTTC
>TRBJ2-1|-|-|TRBV6-4
CASSEGTGGLQFF
TGTGCCAGCAGTGAAGGGACTGGGGGTCTGCAGTTCTTC
>TRBJ1-1|-|few|TRBV5-1
CASSWPMAGKNTEAFF
TGCGCCAGCAGCTGGCCCATGGCAGGGAAGAACACTGAAGCTTTCTTT
>TRBJ2-5|TRBD2|-|TRBV28
CASSAPGLAGEVGYQETQYF
TGTGCCAGCAGTGCGCCGGGACTAGCGGGAGAGGTGGGGTACCAAGAGACCCAGTACTTC
>TRBJ2-7|TRBD2|few|TRBV18
CASSPPSGRSYEQYF
TGTGCCAGCTCACCACCTAGCGGGAGATCGTACGAGCAGTACTTC
>TRBJ1-5|-|-|TRBV18
CASSGGEDQPQHF
TGTGCCAGCTCCGGGGGGGAGGATCAGCCCCAGCATTTT
>TRBJ1-4|-|few|TRBV7-9
CASSLQGPLRGKLFF
TGTGCCAGCAGCTTACAGGGGCCCCTTAGGGGAAAACTGTTTTTT
>TRBJ1-3|TRBD1|few|TRBV2
CASREPMTGGTGNTIYF
TGTGCCAGCAGAGAACCTATGACAGGGGGAACTGGAAACACCATATATTTT
>TRBJ1-1|-|-|TRBV19
CASRIMGGNSAFF
TGTGCCAGTAGGATCATGGGGGGAAATTCGGCTTTCTTT
>TRBJ2-7|-|-|TRBV4-1
CASSQEIDSRAYEQYF
TGCGCCAGCAGCCAAGAAATCGACAGCCGCGCCTACGAGCAGTACTTC
>TRBJ1-3|-|-|TRBV2
CASRGRKGDHSGNTIYF
TGTGCCAGCAGGGGCCGGAAGGGGGACCACTCTGGAAACACCATATATTTT
>TRBJ2-7|TRBD2|few|TRBV6-1
CASSELAGAGEQYF
TGTGCCAGCAGTGAATTGGCAGGAGCGGGAGAGCAGTACTTC
>TRBJ1-6|TRBD1|-|TRBV19
CASSNDRGFYNSPLHF
TGTGCCAGTAGTAACGACAGGGGGTTTTATAATTCACCCCTCCACTTT
>TRBJ1-1|TRBD1|-|TRBV7-3
CASSLDRATEAFF
TGTGCCAGCTCCCTGGACAGGGCCACTGAAGCTTTCTTT
>TRBJ1-3|TRBD1|once|TRBV29-1
CSVVDRVAGNTIYF
TGCAGCGTTGTAGACAGGGTTGCTGGAAACACCATATATTTT
>TRBJ2-7|-|-|TRBV10-3
CAIRSETYEQYF
TGTGCCATCAGATCGGAGACCTACGAGCAGTACTTC